Described below is a single T cell receptor (beta chain) sequence and its context. Its specificity is unknown. The data were obtained in a study of T cell responses to AZD1222 COVID-19 vaccine. The method was immunoSEQ multiplex PCR; TCRdb's version includes in-frame clones alone and lacks a portion of them. The sample includes around 80,000 clones, roughly 84% of them seen just once. Overall study findings and caveats: Baseline seropositivity characterized only a handful of AZD1222 recipients. A reported finding is that nearly half of spike-specific TCRs target unmutated variant regions. Recipients of two AZD1222 doses showed rising Spike-specific TCR breadth and depth.

The CDR3 consists of 15 residues. V shed 0 bases and J shed 3 bases, with 10 bases lying between them. Germline lookup yields CDR1 SGHNT and CDR2 YYREEE (reference sequence). The chain links TRBV5-4 to TRBJ1-5; a weak D match, TRBD1 (5 bases). The sequenced sample was peripheral blood, obtained on day 0 of AZD1222 vaccination. This TCR was recovered from an adult in good health. The CDR3 sequence: CASSLGGTVNQPQHF. The DNA of the CDR3 is TGTGCCAGCAGCTTGGGAGGGACGGTCAATCAGCCCCAGCATTTT.